This T cell receptor beta chain is from a study of OX40 agonist ivuxolimab in advanced cancers. Study at large: Clinicians treated patients with ivuxolimab, an agonistic anti-OX40 (CD134) antibody. Having had anti-PD-1, anti-PD-L1 or anti-CTLA-4 therapy before was allowed, and roughly 40% had some. Study conclusions and caveats: At 0.1 to 3.0 mg/kg, clonal expansion of CD4+ and CD8+ blood T cells had occurred by week 6.

Only in-frame clones appear in the TCRdb table, and some are missing; sequencing was by immunoSEQ multiplex PCR. The sample yields roughly 77,000 clones, about 90% seen once. Note on this clone: As yet, its antigen is unknown.

Germline CDR1 SGDLS, CDR2 YYNGEE. The V and J ends lost 7 bases and 2 bases respectively, with 24 bases between them. This CDR3 comprises 18 residues. Samples of blood were obtained at baseline, on cycle 4 day 1, and on cycle 7 day 1. Sequencing was performed on CD4+ or CD8+ T cells sorted from blood, taken in a trial of the OX40 agonist ivuxolimab. The sequence was collected from an adult with an advanced solid tumor such as melanoma, head and neck, liver or kidney cancer. The chain joins TRBV9 to TRBJ2-2, with D uncertain. The CDR3 DNA reads as TGTGCCAGCTCTCAAGAGGCCTGGGCAGAGCTTAACACCGGGGAGCTGTTTTTT. Translating gives CASSQEAWAELNTGELFF.